One sample yielded the 5 T cell receptor beta chains listed below, sequenced in a study of shared clonotypes between healthy human individuals. The protocol was immunoSEQ multiplex PCR, while the TCRdb copy is restricted to in-frame clones and leaves out a portion. The table has roughly 1,600,000 clones, 98% to 99% seen once. The sequenced sample consisted of naive CD4+ T cells sorted from blood. Subset of the sample: CD45RA+ positively selected. The receptors were gathered from a young man in good health.

With respect to this clone: Different DNA sequences within this sample yield the same CDR3. The chain's CDR3 is CASRASGFTDTQYF. The CDR3 DNA reads TGCGCCAGCAGGGCTAGCGGGTTCACAGATACGCAGTATTTT. This sequence joins TRBV5-1 and TRBJ2-3; 8 bases agree with TRBD2. J lost 2 bases, V lost 5 bases, and 4 bases had no gene match. Germline values: CDR1 SGHRS, CDR2 YFSETQ. CDR3 length equals 14 residues.

Of note for this clone: This CDR3 is also generated by other DNA sequences in the sample. The rearrangement links TRBV9 to TRBJ2-7; tentatively, D is TRBD1 or TRBD2 (5 bases each). The V gene lost 0 bases and the J gene lost 4 bases, with 11 bases spanning the gap. CDR1 SGDLS and CDR2 YYNGEE come from the germline V gene. This CDR3 comprises 14 residues. The DNA for the CDR3 is TGTGCCAGCAGCGTAGGGGGGAATCTTTACGAGCAGTACTTC. Encoded protein: CASSVGGNLYEQYF.

V usage is TRBV6-5 and J usage is TRBJ1-3; D remains ambiguous. Deletions cut 4 bases from V and 0 bases from J, with 13 bases between. The CDR3 consists of 16 residues. CDR1 and CDR2 (germline): MNHEY, SVGAGI. The CDR3 DNA follows: TGTGCCAGCAGTTTATCAAGGGCGCACTCTGGAAACACCATATATTTT. Protein product: CASSLSRAHSGNTIYF.

The gene calls are TRBV29-1 and TRBJ2-2, with a weak D call TRBD2 (6 bases). Germline V gene sequence: CDR1 SQVTM, CDR2 ANQGSEA. V was shortened by 5 bases and J by 5 bases, with 15 bases between the two germline ends. This CDR3 has 14 amino acids. DNA for the CDR3: TGCAGCGTTTACGGGATGGCGGGGACCGGGGAGCTGTTTTTT. Its protein is CSVYGMAGTGELFF.

The genes are TRBV25-1 and TRBJ1-5; 7 bases match TRBD1. Looked up from germline, CDR1 is MGHDK and CDR2 is SYGVNS. This CDR3 contains 14 residues. With V trimmed by 9 bases and J by 4 bases, 9 bases remained unmatched. CDR3 amino acids: CASRGAGGNQPQHF. The CDR3 DNA follows: TGTGCCAGTCGGGGGGCAGGGGGAAATCAGCCCCAGCATTTT.